This T cell receptor beta chain emerged from a study of T cell repertoires in cytomegalovirus infection. Study-wide context: Both CMV infection and a matching HLA type were indicated by public TCR beta signatures. General study results and limits: In two of eight donors, the top clonotype was HLA-C-restricted CMV-specific. Identification of carriers of CMV plus the relevant HLA was performed using cumulative public TCR beta family frequency.

The CDR3 sequence is 14 residues long. Looked up from germline, CDR1 is LGHNT and CDR2 is FRNRAP. With respect to this clonotype: What it binds is unknown. A read error may produce the germline difference seen at one junction end.

MiXCR, applied by TCRdb to the reads, yields one record per CDR3 protein. The top ten clones hold roughly 9.7% of a sample with about 150,000 distinct CDR3 sequences, 23% of them seen once. The specimen sequenced was PBMCs. The chain recombines TRBV12-5 with TRBJ2-2; TRBD2 matches 10 bases. The receptor was isolated from a human donor in good health (CMV status not recorded). Some clones in this sample may be carry-over from other donors' samples. CDR3 in DNA: TGTGCTAGTGGAGCGGGAGGGCCTTCCGGGCAGCTGTTTTTT. Amino acids: CASGAGGPSGQLFF.